This is a list of T cell receptor beta chains from one sample in a study of identifying expanded T cells in peripheral blood. Libraries were prepared by immunoSEQ multiplex PCR; TCRdb keeps only in-frame clonotypes and omits some of them. The table lists roughly 100,000 clones, around 89% of them singletons. Sequenced: blood. These TCRs come from a person aged 18 to 70 in good health. Each CDR3 is given with its conserved first and last residue. D genes are given only for firm matches. Not every row has a clone size; where given, it reads once, few, many or a size class.

TRBJ1-2	NA	NA	TRBV7-3	CASSSDRFEGYTF	TGTGCCAGCAGCTCCGACAGGTTTGAGGGCTACACCTTC
TRBJ2-1	TRBD1	NA	TRBV18	CASSPGQGGIGEQFF	TGTGCCAGCTCACCCGGACAGGGTGGGATTGGTGAGCAGTTCTTC
TRBJ2-5	NA	once	TRBV29-1	CSVGRTAIQETQYF	TGCAGCGTTGGACGAACAGCAATTCAAGAGACCCAGTACTTC
TRBJ2-5	NA	NA	TRBV5-8	CASSLPGWETQYF	TGTGCCAGCAGCTTGCCAGGGTGGGAGACCCAGTACTTC
TRBJ2-7	NA	NA	TRBV28	CASSPLGPYEQYF	TGTGCCAGCAGTCCTTTGGGGCCCTACGAGCAGTACTTC
TRBJ1-4	TRBD1	NA	TRBV6-1	CASSTRTGWFF	TGTGCCAGCAGTACTAGGACAGGGTGGTTTTTT
TRBJ2-1	TRBD2	NA	TRBV5-1	CASSGGLAGVDEQFF	TGCGCCAGCAGCGGGGGACTAGCGGGAGTGGATGAGCAGTTCTTC
TRBJ2-7	TRBD1	NA	TRBV19	CASSIPGTGSGEQYF	TGTGCCAGTAGTATCCCCGGGACAGGGTCGGGCGAGCAGTACTTC
TRBJ2-7	NA	NA	TRBV28	CASSSPGRGRNEQYF	TGTGCCAGCAGTTCCCCCGGTAGGGGGAGAAACGAGCAGTACTTC
TRBJ2-3	NA	NA	TRBV7-2	CASSSGQSTDTQYF	TGTGCCAGCAGTAGCGGTCAGAGCACAGATACGCAGTATTTT
TRBJ1-2	NA	NA	TRBV28	CASSLTGLHYGYTF	TGTGCCAGCAGTTTAACTGGCCTTCACTATGGCTACACCTTC
TRBJ2-7	NA	once	TRBV6-1	CAIVSGPSSYEQYF	TGTGCCATAGTCTCCGGCCCGAGCTCCTACGAGCAGTACTTC
TRBJ1-2	TRBD1	few	TRBV7-9	CASSPRDRGRYGYTF	TGTGCCAGCAGCCCCCGGGACAGGGGCAGGTATGGCTACACCTTC
TRBJ2-5	NA	NA	TRBV29-1	CSVEETQYF	TGCAGCGTTGAAGAGACCCAGTACTTC
TRBJ1-1	NA	many	TRBV11-3	CASSSVWNTEAFF	TGTGCCAGCAGCTCCGTTTGGAACACTGAAGCTTTCTTT
TRBJ2-1	TRBD2	NA	TRBV7-2	CASRPPGLAGVFSYNEQFF	TGTGCCAGCAGACCCCCGGGACTAGCGGGGGTTTTCTCCTACAATGAGCAGTTCTTC
TRBJ1-1	NA	NA	TRBV9	CASSAQTGPRKTEAFF	TGTGCCAGCAGCGCACAAACAGGGCCCCGAAAGACTGAAGCTTTCTTT
TRBJ2-1	NA	NA	TRBV29-1	CSVDESSYNEQFF	TGCAGCGTTGACGAGAGCTCCTACAATGAGCAGTTCTTC
TRBJ1-4	NA	NA	TRBV7-2	CASSLGRNEKLFF	TGTGCCAGCAGCTTAGGTAGAAATGAAAAACTGTTTTTT
TRBJ1-1	NA	NA	TRBV19	CASSPAGLNTEAFF	TGTGCCAGTAGCCCGGCGGGGTTGAACACTGAAGCTTTCTTT
TRBJ1-1	TRBD1	NA	TRBV2	CASSDQGAVAAEAFF	TGTGCCAGCAGTGACCAGGGGGCGGTGGCCGCTGAAGCTTTCTTT
TRBJ1-3	NA	NA	TRBV5-1	CASSPQPGASSGNTIYF	TGCGCCAGCAGCCCACAGCCAGGGGCTAGCTCTGGAAACACCATATATTTT
TRBJ2-3	NA	NA	TRBV7-9	CASSWSKRGTDTQYF	TGTGCCAGCAGCTGGTCAAAGCGGGGCACAGATACGCAGTATTTT
TRBJ2-2	TRBD2	NA	TRBV28	CAGCRGGRAPRELFF	TGTGCCGGCTGTAGGGGCGGGAGGGCTCCGAGGGAGCTGTTTTTT
TRBJ2-2	NA	few	TRBV14	CASSDLLTGELFF	TGTGCCAGCAGCGACCTACTGACCGGGGAGCTGTTTTTT
TRBJ1-4	NA	NA	TRBV2	CASSEQGPSTNEKLFF	TGTGCCAGCAGTGAACAGGGTCCTTCAACTAATGAAAAACTGTTTTTT
TRBJ2-5	NA	NA	TRBV5-5	CASSLVGTEETQYF	TGTGCCAGCAGCTTGGTAGGGACCGAAGAGACCCAGTACTTC
TRBJ2-3	NA	NA	TRBV18	CASSLLGGSADTQYF	TGTGCCAGCTCACTACTCGGGGGTAGTGCAGATACGCAGTATTTT
TRBJ1-2	TRBD1	NA	TRBV12-5	CASGLEYPGTDYGYTF	TGTGCTAGTGGTTTGGAGTACCCCGGGACAGATTATGGCTACACCTTC
TRBJ2-3	TRBD2	NA	TRBV5-1	CASRSSGYLTDTQYF	TGCGCCAGCAGAAGTAGCGGGTACCTCACAGATACGCAGTATTTT
TRBJ2-3	NA	NA	TRBV5-1	CASSSLGASTDTQYF	TGCGCCAGCAGCTCCCTGGGAGCTAGCACAGATACGCAGTATTTT
TRBJ1-2	NA	NA	TRBV13	CASSLLSGRGSIYGYTF	TGTGCCAGCAGCCTCCTCTCTGGTAGAGGGTCGATTTATGGCTACACCTTC
TRBJ2-5	NA	NA	TRBV28	CASSQGWQETQYF	TGTGCCAGCAGCCAAGGTTGGCAAGAGACCCAGTACTTC
TRBJ2-1	NA	NA	TRBV6-5	CASSYSTEGQDNEQFF	TGTGCCAGCAGTTACTCCACAGAGGGTCAGGACAATGAGCAGTTCTTC
TRBJ2-3	NA	NA	TRBV7-9	CASSLAGVDTQYF	TGTGCCAGCAGCTTAGCGGGTGTTGATACGCAGTATTTT
TRBJ2-7	NA	NA	TRBV7-9	CASSLVGGGSSYEQYF	TGTGCCAGCAGCTTAGTCGGCGGAGGAAGCTCCTACGAGCAGTACTTC
TRBJ2-7	TRBD1	NA	TRBV13	CASSFGQGSRYEQYF	TGTGCCAGCAGCTTCGGACAGGGTAGTAGGTACGAGCAGTACTTC
TRBJ2-1	TRBD2	NA	TRBV5-1	CASSLLGTSGLNEQFF	TGCGCCAGCAGCTTGCTCGGGACTAGCGGACTCAATGAGCAGTTCTTC
TRBJ2-2	NA	NA	TRBV7-8	CASSHSRGATGTGELFF	TGTGCCAGCAGCCACTCGAGAGGGGCCACCGGCACCGGGGAGCTGTTTTTT
TRBJ2-3	NA	NA	TRBV18	CASSPPGGADTQYF	TGTGCCAGCTCACCCCCTGGGGGAGCAGATACGCAGTATTTT
TRBJ2-6	NA	NA	TRBV5-1	CASSLGNSGANVLTF	TGCGCCAGCAGCTTGGGAAACTCTGGGGCCAACGTCCTGACTTTC
TRBJ2-5	NA	NA	TRBV23-1	CASSRETRRKETQYF	TGCGCCAGCAGTCGGGAGACAAGAAGAAAAGAGACCCAGTACTTC
TRBJ1-2	NA	NA	TRBV28	CASSGARTLDGYTF	TGTGCCAGCAGTGGGGCTAGGACACTCGATGGCTACACCTTC
TRBJ1-1	NA	NA	TRBV9	CASSVGRYGAEAFF	TGTGCCAGCAGCGTAGGCCGCTACGGAGCTGAAGCTTTCTTT
TRBJ1-1	NA	NA	TRBV10-3	CAISVGHYTEAFF	TGTGCCATCAGTGTCGGGCATTACACTGAAGCTTTCTTT
TRBJ1-1	NA	NA	TRBV6-6	CAATHPGNTEAFF	TGTGCCGCAACCCACCCGGGGAACACTGAAGCTTTCTTT
TRBJ2-5	NA	NA	TRBV30	CAWSGPARETQYF	TGTGCCTGGAGTGGGCCGGCGAGGGAGACCCAGTACTTC
TRBJ2-3	NA	NA	TRBV5-6	CASTSLGEADTQYF	TGTGCCAGCACCTCCTTGGGGGAAGCAGATACGCAGTATTTT
TRBJ2-7	NA	NA	TRBV19	CASSIGGATYEQYF	TGTGCCAGTAGTATTGGGGGAGCCACCTACGAGCAGTACTTC
TRBJ2-7	NA	NA	TRBV19	CASSIVQGWEQYF	TGTGCCAGTAGTATAGTCCAGGGTTGGGAGCAGTACTTC
TRBJ2-5	NA	NA	TRBV18	CASSPPTGDRSTQYF	TGTGCCAGCTCACCACCGACGGGGGACCGCTCGACCCAGTACTTC
TRBJ2-2	NA	NA	TRBV27	CASSLLRKRDTGELFF	TGTGCCAGCAGTTTATTAAGGAAACGGGACACCGGGGAGCTGTTTTTT
TRBJ2-7	NA	NA	TRBV28	CASSLVWAGEQYF	TGTGCCAGCAGTTTAGTCTGGGCAGGCGAGCAGTACTTC
TRBJ2-7	TRBD1	NA	TRBV5-4	CASSRDRDEQYF	TGTGCCAGCAGCCGCGACAGGGACGAGCAGTACTTC
TRBJ1-5	TRBD1	few	TRBV15	CATSRGQGFNQPQHF	TGTGCCACCAGCAGAGGACAGGGGTTCAATCAGCCCCAGCATTTT
TRBJ2-2	TRBD2	NA	TRBV28	CASSLLAGGPSAGELFF	TGTGCCAGCAGCCTACTAGCGGGAGGGCCAAGTGCCGGGGAGCTGTTTTTT
TRBJ2-7	TRBD2	NA	TRBV19	CASSKAGGPIGYEQYF	TGTGCCAGTAGTAAAGCGGGAGGGCCAATAGGCTACGAGCAGTACTTC
TRBJ2-7	NA	NA	TRBV2	CASSEDYSYEQYF	TGTGCCAGCAGTGAAGACTACAGCTACGAGCAGTACTTC
TRBJ2-3	NA	NA	TRBV7-3	CASSLSRTDTQYF	TGTGCCAGCAGTCTCTCCCGCACAGATACGCAGTATTTT
TRBJ2-4	TRBD1	once	TRBV2	CASDTGGAKNIQYF	TGTGCCAGCGACACAGGGGGAGCCAAAAACATTCAGTACTTC